Below, 29 T cell receptor beta chains from the same sample are listed, as sequenced in a study of shared clonotypes between healthy human individuals. Naive CD8 cells lacked CD45RO, underwent positive selection for CCR7 and left out terminally differentiated effector memory CD45RA+ cells. Profiled with immunoSEQ multiplex PCR; TCRdb holds only in-frame clones, not every one. The sample carries about 680,000 clones, 92% recorded once. Input material: naive CD8+ T cells sorted from blood. These receptor sequences come from a man aged 30-40 years in good health.

The chain couples TRBV11-2 to TRBJ2-1; 13 bases are a match to TRBD2. CDR3 length: 19 amino acids. Germline V gene lookup returns CDR1 SGHAT and CDR2 FQNNGV. With V trimmed by 3 bases and J by 8 bases, 16 bases remained unmatched. CDR3 nucleotide sequence: TGTGCCAGCAGCTTTGAAACTAGCGGGAGGGCGAGACGTAGATATGAGCAGTTCTTC. Translation: CASSFETSGRARRRYEQFF.

The V and J genes are TRBV4-1 and TRBJ2-1; 10 nucleotides align to TRBD1. The CDR3 totals 15 residues. CDR1 MGHRA and CDR2 YSYEKL come from the germline V gene. The V gene end was trimmed by 6 bases and the J gene end by 5 bases; junction bases not matched to a gene: 7. The DNA of the CDR3 is TGCGCCAGCAGGCAGACCGGGACAGGGGACAATGAGCAGTTCTTC. This sequence encodes CASRQTGTGDNEQFF.

The chain employs TRBV11-2 and TRBJ1-1; 7 bases are shared with TRBD1. This CDR3 comprises 17 residues. Germline V CDR1 and CDR2: SGHAT, FQNNGV. After removal of 0 bases from V and 1 base from J, the junction contained 8 bases not matched to a gene. CDR3: CASSLDDLDRPNTEAFF. In DNA, the CDR3 is TGTGCCAGCAGCTTAGATGACCTGGACAGGCCGAACACTGAAGCTTTCTTT.

This chain links TRBV2 with TRBJ2-3; TRBD2 agrees at 12 bases. Trimming cost V 4 bases and J 3 bases; bases outside gene matches: 2. The CDR3 totals 15 residues. Germline V CDR1 and CDR2: SNHLY, FYNNEI. The CDR3 loop is CASSGGLAGTDTQYF. The CDR3 DNA reads TGTGCCAGCAGTGGAGGACTAGCGGGAACAGATACGCAGTATTTT. The full variable domain, in which reference TRBV2 and TRBJ2-3 provide the parts outside the CDR3, is EPEVTQTPSHQVTQMGQEVILRCVPISNHLYFYWYRQILGQKVEFLVSFYNNEISEKSEIFDDQFSVERPDGSNFTLKIRSTKLEDSAMYFCASSGGLAGTDTQYFGPGTRLTVL.

The V gene is TRBV27, the J gene TRBJ2-2; the D gene is possibly TRBD1 (6 bases). Trimming left V 4 bases short and J 6 bases short, with 12 bases between. The CDR3 runs 14 residues. The germline CDR1 and CDR2 sequences are MNHEY and SMNVEV (reference sequence). The CDR3 region has the DNA TGTGCCAGCAGTTCTGGGGGCGTCCCCGGGGAGCTGTTTTTT. Protein sequence: CASSSGGVPGELFF.

The chain combines TRBV5-5 with TRBJ2-1; TRBD1 agrees at 7 bases. J gave up 7 bases and V 1 base, and 5 bases lay outside the gene matches. The CDR3 length is 14 residues. CDR1 is SGHKS, CDR2 YYEKEE, per germline (reference sequence). The CDR3 DNA reads TGTGCCAGCAGCTTGAGACAGGGTCGGAATGAGCAGTTCTTC. Its translation is CASSLRQGRNEQFF.

The V and J genes are TRBV27 and TRBJ2-7; 8 nucleotides align to TRBD1. V lost 5 bases, J lost 5 bases, and 11 bases stayed unmatched. Germline V CDR1 and CDR2: MNHEY, SMNVEV (reference sequence). This CDR3 region has 15 residues. CDR3 sequence (DNA): TGTGCCAGCAGTCTCGGGACAGGTACAAAGGACGAGCAGTACTTC. Translated, it gives CASSLGTGTKDEQYF.

This chain uses TRBV28 with TRBJ2-7; TRBD1 might be the D (5 bases). The CDR3 totals 14 residues. V lost 3 bases, J lost 1 base, and 10 bases lay in between. Germline V CDR1 and CDR2: MDHEN, SYDVKM. CDR3 bases: TGTGCCAGCAGTTTCACAGGTCCTTCCTACGAGCAGTACTTC. Translation gives CASSFTGPSYEQYF.

This clone was recorded only once. DNA for the CDR3: TGTGCCAGCAGTTTCGCACAGGGGGCGCGCCATGGCTACACCTTC. Its protein product is CASSFAQGARHGYTF. This chain connects TRBV27 to TRBJ1-2; 9 nucleotides align to TRBD1. The germline gives CDR1 MNHEY, CDR2 SMNVEV (reference sequence). The CDR3 is made up of 15 amino acids. V was clipped by 3 bases and J by 6 bases; unmatched bases: 8.

The V gene is TRBV10-1, the J gene TRBJ2-2; D is possibly TRBD1 (6 bases). The CDR3 runs 21 residues. From germline, CDR1 is WNHNN and CDR2 SYGVQD (reference sequence). V was clipped by 9 bases and J by 1 base, with 33 bases between them. CDR3 DNA sequence: TGCGCCAGTGAAATAAAACAGGGTCCATTTATTTTCTCCAAGAACACCGGGGAGCTGTTTTTT. Its translation: CASEIKQGPFIFSKNTGELFF.

The chain employs TRBV5-5 and TRBJ2-5; D gene uncertain. Germline assignment: CDR1 SGHKS and CDR2 YYEKEE (reference sequence). Deletions cut 2 bases from V and 7 bases from J, with 6 bases between. The CDR3 covers 11 residues. This CDR3 reads CASSLVGTQYF. The CDR3 DNA is TGTGCCAGCAGCTTAGTTGGGACCCAGTACTTC.

This clone appeared a few times. V usage is TRBV7-2 and J usage is TRBJ1-2; 11 nucleotides agree with TRBD1. CDR1 is SGHTA and CDR2 is FQGNSA in the germline V gene. Germline trimming cut 4 bases from V and 6 bases from J; bases unmatched to any gene: 7. The CDR3 runs 15 residues. CDR3 residues: CASSSGQGAHNGYTF. CDR3 in DNA: TGTGCCAGCAGCTCCGGACAGGGGGCGCATAATGGCTACACCTTC.

V is TRBV4-1 and J is TRBJ2-1; 10 nucleotides align to TRBD2. The germline gives CDR1 MGHRA, CDR2 YSYEKL. V lost 1 base, J lost 4 bases, and 4 bases stayed unmatched. The CDR3 length is 16 residues. The CDR3 is CASSQVLAGAYNEQFF. The CDR3 nucleotides read TGCGCCAGCAGCCAAGTCCTAGCGGGAGCTTACAATGAGCAGTTCTTC.

The chain links TRBV7-2 to TRBJ1-5; TRBD1 is a possible D gene (5 bases). Trimming left V 5 bases short and J 2 bases short, with 10 bases between. The CDR3 has 14 residues. Germline values: CDR1 SGHTA, CDR2 FQGNSA. The DNA for the CDR3 is TGTGCCAGCAGCCCTGCGGGGGGCAATCAGCCCCAGCATTTT. This codes for CASSPAGGNQPQHF. Based on the CDR3 plus reference TRBV7-2 and TRBJ1-5, the full variable domain is GAGVSQSPSNKVTEKGKDVELRCDPISGHTALYWYRQSLGQGLEFLIYFQGNSAPDKSGLPSDRFSAERTGGSVSTLTIQRTQQEDSAVYLCASSPAGGNQPQHFGDGTRLSIL.

The chain is built from TRBV19 and TRBJ1-1; D gene ambiguous. This CDR3 region has 10 residues. Germline V gives CDR1 LNHDA, CDR2 SQIVND (reference sequence). V lost 10 bases to trimming and J lost 8 bases, with 11 bases between them. CDR3 nucleotides: TGTGCCACACTTTATGGAGAAGCTTTCTTT. Its translation: CATLYGEAFF.

This chain joins TRBV9 and TRBJ2-3, with D perhaps TRBD1 or TRBD2 (5 bases each). V lost 6 bases and J lost 3, with 17 bases in between. CDR3 length: 15 residues. CDR1 is SGDLS and CDR2 is YYNGEE in the germline V gene. CDR3 loop: CASTSGPRLTDTQYF. CDR3 in DNA: TGTGCCAGCACCTCGGGGCCGAGATTGACAGATACGCAGTATTTT.

CDR3 sequence: CASKTSGSSYEQYF. CDR3 sequence (DNA): TGTGCCAGTAAGACTAGCGGGAGTTCCTACGAGCAGTACTTC. The V and J genes are TRBV19 and TRBJ2-7; 12 nucleotides agree with TRBD2. The CDR3 totals 14 residues. Germline CDR1 and CDR2: LNHDA and SQIVND (reference sequence). V gave up 7 bases and J gave up 1 base; unmatched junction bases: 2.

The chain combines TRBV9 with TRBJ2-2, with D perhaps TRBD1 or TRBD2 (6 bases each). Per germline, CDR1 SGDLS and CDR2 YYNGEE. Trimming pared 7 bases from V and 4 bases from J, leaving 14 bases between. The CDR3 spans 14 residues. The chain's CDR3 is CASSGGGGTGELFF. CDR3 DNA sequence: TGTGCCAGCTCCGGTGGAGGGGGCACCGGGGAGCTGTTTTTT. The complete variable domain, with remaining parts taken from reference TRBV9 and TRBJ2-2, reads DSGVTQTPKHLITATGQRVTLRCSPRSGDLSVYWYQQSLDQGLQFLIQYYNGEERAKGNILERFSAQQFPDLHSELNLSSLELGDSALYFCASSGGGGTGELFFGEGSRLTVL.

The V and J genes are TRBV4-2 and TRBJ1-5; 11 nucleotides match TRBD1. Germline-derived CDR1 and CDR2 are LGHNA and YNFKEQ. Unmatched junction bases numbered 8, after V lost 1 base and J lost 0 bases. This CDR3 has 19 residues. CDR3 bases: TGTGCCAGCAGCCAAGCGGTAGGGACAGGGGGTTATAGCAATCAGCCCCAGCATTTT. Translation gives CASSQAVGTGGYSNQPQHF.

In this sample, this clone turned up a few times. This chain links TRBV7-9 with TRBJ1-1; TRBD1 is a possible D gene (5 bases). The germline V and J ends were trimmed by 6 bases and 6 bases, with 11 bases remaining between them. The CDR3 consists of 12 residues. Germline V gives CDR1 SEHNR, CDR2 FQNEAQ (reference sequence). Written as DNA, the CDR3 is TGTGCCAGCAGTTGGGACCGGGCTGAAGCTTTCTTT. It translates to CASSWDRAEAFF. Based on the CDR3 plus reference TRBV7-9 and TRBJ1-1, the full variable domain is DTGVSQNPRHKITKRGQNVTFRCDPISEHNRLYWYRQTLGQGPEFLTYFQNEAQLEKSRLLSDRFSAERPKGSFSTLEIQRTEQGDSAMYLCASSWDRAEAFFGQGTRLTVV.

The chain links TRBV2 to TRBJ1-4; D is ambiguous. Looked up from germline, CDR1 is SNHLY and CDR2 is FYNNEI. With 3 bases removed from V and 5 bases from J, the gap between germline ends came to 10 bases. The CDR3 is made up of 14 amino acids. The CDR3 sequence: CASSDIPGNEKLFF. The CDR3 DNA sequence: TGTGCCAGCAGTGACATCCCGGGGAATGAAAAACTGTTTTTT.

The CDR3 loop reads CASSQLGGFGEQYF. As DNA, the CDR3 is TGTGCCAGCAGCCAACTTGGCGGGTTCGGCGAGCAGTACTTC. The chain combines TRBV14 with TRBJ2-7, with D perhaps matching TRBD2 (5 bases). Germline V gives CDR1 SGHDN, CDR2 FVKESK. The CDR3 length is 14 residues. Trimming cost V 2 bases and J 6 bases, with 14 bases left between them.

CDR3 bases: TGTGCCAGCAGCTCTCCCGGGACTAACTACGAGCAGTACTTC. Its translation: CASSSPGTNYEQYF. The chain links TRBV7-6 to TRBJ2-7; 7 nucleotides line up with TRBD2. Per germline, CDR1 SGHVS and CDR2 FNYEAQ. This CDR3 contains 14 residues. The V segment lost 4 bases and the J segment 3 bases; nucleotides outside the gene matches: 6.

The chain links TRBV2 to TRBJ2-5, with D possibly matching TRBD1 (6 bases). CDR3 length equals 15 residues. CDR1 is SNHLY and CDR2 is FYNNEI in the germline V gene. Trimming stripped 1 base from V and 1 base from J, with 10 bases between. CDR3 amino acids: CASSEGRDTQETQYF. CDR3 nucleotides: TGTGCCAGCAGTGAAGGACGGGACACCCAAGAGACCCAGTACTTC.

This chain uses TRBV28 with TRBJ2-7, with TRBD1 as a possible D gene (6 bases). Germline V gene data show CDR1 as MDHEN and CDR2 as SYDVKM. The CDR3 sequence is 15 residues long. Trimming left V 6 bases short and J 0 bases short, with 15 bases between. CDR3 region: CASRNTGTFSYEQYF. DNA of the CDR3: TGTGCCAGCAGGAACACCGGGACATTCTCCTACGAGCAGTACTTC.

For the CDR3, the DNA is TGTGCCAGCAGCTTTCGGACTAGCGGGAGACCCACAGATACGCAGTATTTT. Protein product: CASSFRTSGRPTDTQYF. The chain carries TRBV7-2 and TRBJ2-3; 13 bases align to TRBD2. CDR3 length: 17 amino acids. Germline CDR1 is SGHTA and CDR2 is FQGNSA. Unmatched junction bases numbered 5, after V lost 3 bases and J lost 2 bases.

V usage is TRBV7-9 and J usage is TRBJ2-5; 11 nucleotides align to TRBD2. This CDR3 comprises 16 residues. After removal of 1 base from V and 5 bases from J, the junction contained 6 bases not matched to a gene. Germline CDR1 and CDR2: SEHNR and FQNEAQ (reference sequence). The CDR3 sequence: CASSLVSGRAGETQYF. The CDR3 DNA follows: TGTGCCAGCAGCTTAGTTAGCGGGAGGGCCGGGGAGACCCAGTACTTC. The full variable domain, completed using reference TRBV7-9 and TRBJ2-5, is DTGVSQNPRHKITKRGQNVTFRCDPISEHNRLYWYRQTLGQGPEFLTYFQNEAQLEKSRLLSDRFSAERPKGSFSTLEIQRTEQGDSAMYLCASSLVSGRAGETQYFGPGTRLLVL.

The table lists this clone with a few counts. The J gene is TRBJ2-7, the V gene TRBV6-5; TRBD1 is a possible D gene (6 bases). Germline CDR1 MNHEY, CDR2 SVGAGI. V was clipped by 1 base and J by 0 bases, with 13 bases between them. The CDR3 runs to 16 residues. The CDR3 DNA is TGTGCCAGCAGTTACTATCAGGGGCTCAGCTCCTACGAGCAGTACTTC. Amino acid sequence: CASSYYQGLSSYEQYF.

The V gene is TRBV18, the J gene TRBJ2-7; no clear D gene. CDR1 and CDR2 from the germline V gene are KGHSH and LQKENI. The CDR3 totals 14 residues. Trimming took 1 base from V and 1 from J, leaving 8 bases between them. This chain's CDR3 is CASSPRSESYEQYF. CDR3 bases: TGTGCCAGCTCACCACGGTCAGAATCCTACGAGCAGTACTTC.